A single sample is the source of the 11 T cell receptor beta chains below, sequenced in a study of cytomegalovirus exposure and HLA in healthy donors. Use of 60 Vbeta and 13 Jbeta primers characterized the PCR. Here immunoSEQ multiplex PCR was the method, and the copy in TCRdb shows in-frame clones only, minus some. The sample lists some 190,000 clones; approximately 9.5% were seen once. Sequencing used PBMCs. The receptors derive from a woman in her twenties or thirties in good health and CMV-seropositive.

A few counts support this clone. The chain couples TRBV4-1 to TRBJ2-1, with 10 bases that match TRBD2. The CDR3 consists of 17 residues. CDR1 is MGHRA and CDR2 is YSYEKL in the germline V gene. Trimming removed 4 bases from V and 1 base from J; junction bases left unmatched: 7. This CDR3 reads CASSPLPSGSSYNEQFF. The CDR3 coding sequence is TGCGCCAGCAGCCCGCTTCCTAGCGGGAGTTCCTACAATGAGCAGTTCTTC.

The rearrangement links TRBV4-1 to TRBJ2-2, with 12 nucleotides matching TRBD2. Per germline, CDR1 MGHRA and CDR2 YSYEKL. CDR3 size: 18 residues. The J segment lost 6 bases and the V segment lost 3 bases, leaving 11 bases of the junction unmatched. The CDR3 nucleotides read TGCGCCAGCAGCCAGGCGGGACTAGCGGGCAAAAGGGCCGGGGAGCTGTTTTTT. This encodes CASSQAGLAGKRAGELFF.

This clone was seen a few times. This chain connects TRBV5-5 to TRBJ1-1; D gene ambiguous. The CDR3 loop spans 15 amino acids. Trimming took off 4 bases at V and 4 bases at J, with 17 bases between the two ends. CDR1 is SGHKS and CDR2 is YYEKEE in the germline V gene (reference sequence). CDR3 nucleotide sequence: TGTGCCAGCAGCACATATTCGGGGTCTGGCACTGAAGCTTTCTTT. This codes for CASSTYSGSGTEAFF.

This clone was counted between two and nine times. V and J are TRBV5-4 and TRBJ1-1; D is ambiguous. Germline V CDR1 and CDR2: SGHNT, YYREEE (reference sequence). The CDR3 is made up of 14 amino acids. Trimming took 4 bases from V and 6 from J, leaving 16 bases between them. The CDR3 DNA is TGTGCCAGCAGCCTTAACTCCCAGGTCGCTGAAGCTTTCTTT. It encodes CASSLNSQVAEAFF.

The V gene is TRBV7-8, the J gene TRBJ2-2, with 8 bases fitting TRBD2. This CDR3 spans 16 amino acids. With V trimmed by 5 bases and J by 6 bases, 11 bases remained unmatched. The germline gives CDR1 SGHVS, CDR2 FQNEAQ. The CDR3 DNA follows: TGTGCCAGCAGCCTATACAGGCTCGGGAGGGCCGGGGAGCTGTTTTTT. Translated: CASSLYRLGRAGELFF.

A few counts support this clone. The chain recombines TRBV6-1 with TRBJ2-1; 8 bases line up with TRBD2. There are 14 residues in the CDR3. Trimming cost V 4 bases and J 6 bases; bases outside gene matches: 5. Germline assignment: CDR1 MNHNS and CDR2 SASEGT. CDR3 sequence: CASSGVAGLNEQFF. In DNA, the CDR3 is TGTGCCAGCAGTGGGGTAGCGGGGCTCAATGAGCAGTTCTTC.

V gene TRBV6-5 combines with J gene TRBJ2-1; 8 bases fit TRBD2. The ends lost 8 bases at V and 5 bases at J; junction bases unmatched: 8. This CDR3 region has 14 residues. Per germline, CDR1 MNHEY and CDR2 SVGAGI. CDR3 amino acids: CASAGGMGNNEQFF. CDR3 sequence (DNA): TGTGCCAGCGCGGGAGGAATGGGGAACAATGAGCAGTTCTTC.

This clone was detected a few times. The chain has TRBV9 and TRBJ2-2, with 8 bases aligning to TRBD2. The CDR3 sequence is 14 residues long. V lost 4 bases, J lost 5 bases, and 4 bases stayed unmatched. Germline loops: CDR1 SGDLS, CDR2 YYNGEE. The CDR3 coding sequence is TGTGCCAGCAGCCAGCGCGGGGGGACCGGGGAGCTGTTTTTT. This codes for CASSQRGGTGELFF.

The chain recombines TRBV27 with TRBJ2-7; 11 bases match TRBD2. J lost 3 bases, V lost 4 bases, and 2 bases had no gene match. Germline CDR1 is MNHEY and CDR2 is SMNVEV (reference sequence). This CDR3 has 14 residues. CDR3 nucleotides: TGTGCCAGCAGTTCGGGGACTAGCGGCTACGAGCAGTACTTC. Encoded protein: CASSSGTSGYEQYF.

This chain links TRBV6-5 with TRBJ2-6; D gene unclear. CDR1 and CDR2 (germline): MNHEY, SVGAGI. This CDR3 is 15 amino acids long. The V and J ends lost 6 bases and 0 bases respectively, with 9 bases between them. In nucleotides, the CDR3 is TGTGCCAGCAGCCCCCCGCGCTCTGGGGCCAACGTCCTGACTTTC. This encodes CASSPPRSGANVLTF.

This rearrangement joins TRBV2 to TRBJ1-5; 7 nucleotides line up with TRBD1. The V and J ends lost 3 bases and 5 bases, in that order; junction bases with no gene match: 1. This CDR3 comprises 13 residues. Germline CDR1 and CDR2: SNHLY and FYNNEI. CDR3 in amino acids: CASSEDRHQPQHF. As DNA, the CDR3 is TGTGCCAGCAGTGAGGACAGGCATCAGCCCCAGCATTTT.